This TCR beta chain was found in a study of blood T cell repertoires in COVID-19. At the level of the study: The United States, Italy and Spain supplied acute and convalescent COVID-19 samples. T cells, B-cell-depleted T cells, or PBMCs provided the cDNA or gDNA that served as material.

In the authors' workflow: The assay estimated nucleated cells by amplifying reference gene primers. TCRdb's copy holds only in-frame clones and misses some; the assay was immunoSEQ multiplex PCR. Clone size and V and J calls were adopted from that table, with D and trimming inferred from the DNA. The data hold approximately 210,000 clones, with 83% observed a single time. This receptor was taken from a woman aged 40 to 50 with active or convalescent COVID-19. The sample consisted of peripheral blood.

CDR3 amino acids: CASSRQGINTGELFF. In DNA form, the CDR3 reads TGTGCCAGCAGTCGGCAGGGGATTAACACCGGGGAGCTGTTTTTT. The gene calls are TRBV28 and TRBJ2-2, with D possibly being TRBD1 (6 bases). The CDR3 is 15 residues long. Germline values: CDR1 MDHEN, CDR2 SYDVKM. Trimming took off 5 bases at V and 2 bases at J, with 12 bases between the two ends.